This record concerns one TCR beta chain sequence. As yet, its antigen is unknown. This sample's treatment: 19 received Ad26.COV2.S at low or high dose, single or two shots; about five received placebo; per-sample allocation not given. Repertoires come from day 63 after the first vaccine or placebo injection. In Boston, an adult donor aged 18-55 years took part. This record comes from a study of Ad26.COV2.S vaccination and SARS-CoV-2 variants. Study results and limitations: An underestimation of total T cell responses may have resulted from the TCR breadth and depth analyses.

TCRdb's copy holds only in-frame clones and misses some; the assay was immunoSEQ multiplex PCR. The repertoire has about half a million clones, around 89% of them found once; the top ten carry about 1.7%. The germline V and J ends were trimmed by 1 base and 3 bases, with 12 bases remaining between them. Germline V gives CDR1 SEHNR, CDR2 FQNEAQ (reference sequence). The CDR3 contains 15 residues. The chain is built from TRBV7-9 and TRBJ1-2, with D hard to call. Sequencing used peripheral blood, obtained in a trial of Ad26.COV2.S vaccine versus placebo. This TCR derives from a person aged 18-65 years who received the Ad26.COV2.S COVID-19 vaccine or a placebo. This chain's CDR3 is CASSLDLGSYYGYTF. The DNA for the CDR3 is TGTGCCAGCAGCTTAGATCTGGGGAGCTACTATGGCTACACCTTC.